This T cell receptor (beta chain) was sequenced for a study of shared clonotypes between healthy human individuals. Regarding the study as a whole: The sharing of 4% to 5.5% of naive CD4 clonotypes was seen across a few donors.

The CDR3 covers 15 residues. Trimming left V 0 bases short and J 2 bases short, with 12 bases between. The germline V gene encodes CDR1 SGHNT and CDR2 YYREEE (reference sequence). With respect to this clone: The antigen is undetermined.

Only CD45RO-negative cells positively selected for CCR7 counted as naive CD8 cells, so terminally differentiated effector memory CD45RA+ cells were excluded. Samples underwent the assay at deep level. Produced via immunoSEQ multiplex PCR; TCRdb's table is partial and in-frame only. Here the sample spans 660,000 or so clones, 90% to 97% being singletons. The gene calls are TRBV5-4 and TRBJ2-7; possibly TRBD1 for D (5 bases). The receptor's source is a woman younger than 45 in good health. Sequenced material: naive CD8+ T cells sorted from blood. CDR3 DNA sequence: TGTGCCAGCAGCTTGGGCGACAGAGGAACCTACGAGCAGTACTTC. Its protein product is CASSLGDRGTYEQYF. The full variable domain, its missing parts supplied by reference TRBV5-4 and TRBJ2-7, is ETGVTQSPTHLIKTRGQQVTLRCSSQSGHNTVSWYQQALGQGPQFIFQYYREEENGRGNFPPRFSGLQFPNYSSELNVNALELDDSALYLCASSLGDRGTYEQYFGPGTRLTVT.